These 11 T cell receptor beta chains share one sample of origin, sequenced in a study of T cells in Graves' hyperthyroidism and ophthalmopathy. The investigators amplified TCR beta CDR3 regions from RNA transcripts. An initial round of RT-PCR targeting the TCR CDR3 relied on the HTBI primer set. TCRdb recomputed calls from the multiplex PCR reads with MiXCR, one row per CDR3 protein. The sample yields approximately 520,000 distinct CDR3 sequences, approximately 25% seen once. The sequenced material came from blood. These receptors all stem from a woman between 25 and 40 years old with Graves' ophthalmopathy.

In the case of this clonotype: At one end, the junction sequence differs from germline, possibly due to a read error. The genes are TRBV6-5 and TRBJ2-7; 10 nucleotides match TRBD1. There are 16 residues in the CDR3. Germline V gives CDR1 MNHEY, CDR2 SVGAGI. CDR3 sequence: CASTYSGTGAGYEQYF. CDR3 DNA sequence: TGTGCAAGCACTTACTCGGGGACAGGGGCTGGCTACGAGCAGTACTTC.

This clonotype was seen many times. The J gene is TRBJ1-2, the V gene TRBV19; D might be TRBD1 (5 bases). Germline values: CDR1 LNHDA, CDR2 SQIVND (reference sequence). The germline V and J ends were trimmed by 4 bases and 8 bases, with 14 bases remaining between them. CDR3 size: 13 residues. This chain's CDR3 is CASSTAGRGGYTF. DNA for the CDR3: TGTGCCAGTAGTACCGCAGGGCGAGGAGGCTACACCTTC.

For the CDR3, the DNA is TGCAGTGCTAGACCCGGGACTAGCGGGAGCCGGGAGCTGTTTTTT. The encoded protein is CSARPGTSGSRELFF. The chain employs TRBV20-1 and TRBJ2-2; TRBD2 matches at 14 bases. The CDR3 runs 15 residues. Germline CDR1 and CDR2: DFQATT and SNEGSKA (reference sequence). J gave up 9 bases and V 2 bases, and 5 bases lay outside the gene matches.

The J gene is TRBJ1-2, the V gene TRBV12-3 or TRBV12-4; D remains unclear. This CDR3 comprises 16 residues. V lost 2 bases and J lost 0, with 13 bases in between. In nucleotides, the CDR3 is TGTGCCAGCAGTTTAAAAGTAGATCTCGCTAACTATGGCTACACCTTC. It specifies CASSLKVDLANYGYTF.

Ten or more counts support this clonotype. The V call is TRBV5-1, the J call TRBJ1-2; 9 positions agree with TRBD1. Germline CDR1 and CDR2: SGHRS and YFSETQ. V lost 2 bases to trimming and J lost 3 bases; unmatched junction nucleotides: 8. CDR3 length: 16 amino acids. The CDR3 nucleotides read TGCGCCAGCAGCTTTGACCGACAGGGGGGTGACTATGGCTACACCTTC. This translates into CASSFDRQGGDYGYTF.

Ten or more counts support this clonotype. The genes are TRBV20-1 and TRBJ1-1; 9 bases match TRBD1. V was pared by 5 bases and J by 6 bases, with 13 bases of the junction left unmatched. The CDR3 length is 15 residues. Germline loops: CDR1 DFQATT, CDR2 SNEGSKA (reference sequence). The CDR3 here is CSAQSGTGYVAEAFF. CDR3 sequence (DNA): TGCAGTGCTCAGTCCGGGACAGGGTATGTGGCTGAAGCTTTCTTT.

This clonotype has at least ten counts. This chain joins TRBV7-2 and TRBJ2-5; weak D call: TRBD2 (5 bases). The CDR3 totals 15 residues. V dropped 1 base and J dropped 1 base, with 10 bases sitting between them. CDR1 SGHTA and CDR2 FQGNSA come from the germline V gene. CDR3 amino acids: CASSLGGVVQETQYF. The CDR3 DNA follows: TGTGCCAGCAGCTTAGGGGGAGTCGTCCAAGAGACCCAGTACTTC.

For this clonotype: A much larger clonotype is one base distant, so this may be a read error. The chain links TRBV12-3 or TRBV12-4 to TRBJ1-1, with unresolved D. The V and J ends lost 6 bases and 0 bases respectively, with 11 bases between them. The CDR3 totals 14 residues. The CDR3 here is CASRVTGLNTEAFF. The CDR3 DNA reads as TGTGCCAGCAGGGTGACGGGGTTGAACACTGAAGCTTTCTTT.

This clonotype was seen many times. The CDR3 here is CASRVMNTEAFF. The CDR3 bases are TGTGCCAGCAGGGTCATGAACACTGAAGCTTTCTTT. The chain uses TRBV2 and TRBJ1-1, with unresolved D. This CDR3 contains 12 residues. Germline lookup yields CDR1 SNHLY and CDR2 FYNNEI. V shed 6 bases and J shed 0 bases, with 5 bases lying between them.

This clonotype was detected many times. This rearrangement joins TRBV2 to TRBJ2-7; D might be TRBD2 (5 bases). Germline-derived CDR1 and CDR2 are SNHLY and FYNNEI. Trimming removed 4 bases at V and 2 bases at J, with 9 bases between. This CDR3 is built from 13 residues. The CDR3 sequence is CASSVNGAYEQYF. CDR3 nucleotides: TGTGCCAGCAGTGTCAACGGGGCCTACGAGCAGTACTTC.

This clonotype was observed at least ten times. The chain recombines TRBV20-1 with TRBJ2-7, with 8 bases lining up with TRBD1. CDR1 DFQATT and CDR2 SNEGSKA come from the germline V gene (reference sequence). The CDR3 has 14 amino acids. J lost 1 base, V lost 1 base, and 3 bases had no gene match. The CDR3 loop is CSARGGQGSYEQYF. As DNA, the CDR3 is TGCAGTGCTAGAGGCGGACAGGGTTCCTACGAGCAGTACTTC.